Listed below are T cell receptor beta chains from one sample, sequenced in a study of T cell responses to AZD1222 COVID-19 vaccine. Generated by immunoSEQ multiplex PCR, the TCRdb table keeps only in-frame clones and is missing some. This table has more than 150,000 clones, roughly 91% appearing once. Sequenced material: peripheral blood, taken 28 days after the second AZD1222 dose. The receptors come from an adult who received the AZD1222 COVID-19 vaccine. Each CDR3 is given with its conserved first and last residue. The D gene is left open where the match is weak. A clone size is listed for some rows: how often the clone was seen (once, few, many), or a class if it is expanded.

j_gene | d_gene | abundance | v_gene | CDR3aa | CDR3nt
TRBJ1-2 | - | - | TRBV5-1 | CASSYTDRYYGYTF | TGCGCCAGCAGCTACACGGACAGATACTATGGCTACACCTTC
TRBJ1-5 | - | - | TRBV7-2 | CASRRDFNQPQHF | TGTGCCAGCAGGAGGGATTTCAATCAGCCCCAGCATTTT
TRBJ2-1 | - | - | TRBV28 | CASSQTGSPFF | TGTGCCAGCAGTCAAACAGGGTCCCCGTTCTTC
TRBJ1-1 | - | - | TRBV18 | CASSPAGGKDTEAFF | TGTGCCAGCTCACCTGCCGGGGGTAAGGACACTGAAGCTTTCTTT
TRBJ2-7 | - | - | TRBV16 | CASSQSTFYEQYF | TGTGCCAGCAGCCAATCCACTTTCTACGAGCAGTACTTC
TRBJ2-5 | TRBD1 | - | TRBV20-1 | CTPADRQTQYF | TGCACTCCGGCGGACAGGCAGACCCAGTACTTC
TRBJ2-7 | - | - | TRBV5-5 | CASSLITYEQYF | TGTGCCAGCAGCTTAATTACCTACGAGCAGTACTTC
TRBJ1-1 | - | - | TRBV27 | CASSLGGGPWAEAFF | TGTGCCAGCAGTTTGGGGGGCGGTCCATGGGCTGAAGCTTTCTTT
TRBJ2-5 | - | - | TRBV6-1 | CASSEVRGDSKTQYF | TGTGCCAGCAGTGAAGTCAGGGGGGATTCGAAGACCCAGTACTTC
TRBJ2-1 | TRBD2 | - | TRBV18 | CASSPGTSGINEQFF | TGTGCCAGCTCACCCGGGACTAGCGGGATTAATGAGCAGTTCTTC
TRBJ2-3 | TRBD2 | - | TRBV7-9 | CASSPDTSGSTDTQYF | TGTGCCAGCAGCCCGGACACTAGCGGGAGTACAGATACGCAGTATTTT
TRBJ2-7 | - | few | TRBV24-1 | CATSGAESYEQYF | TGTGCCACCAGTGGAGCTGAGTCCTACGAGCAGTACTTC
TRBJ1-2 | TRBD1 | - | TRBV28 | CASAGGYNYGYTF | TGTGCCAGCGCAGGGGGCTATAACTATGGCTACACCTTC
TRBJ2-1 | - | few | TRBV9 | CASSDGASYNEQFF | TGTGCCAGCAGCGATGGAGCCTCCTACAATGAGCAGTTCTTC
TRBJ2-1 | TRBD2 | - | TRBV2 | CASSELRTSGNLGAPHNEQFF | TGTGCCAGCAGTGAATTGAGGACTAGCGGGAATCTAGGGGCCCCGCACAATGAGCAGTTCTTC
TRBJ2-7 | - | - | TRBV7-2 | CASRVDSSSYEQYF | TGTGCCAGCAGGGTGGACTCTAGCTCCTACGAGCAGTACTTC
TRBJ2-7 | TRBD1 | - | TRBV9 | CASSVADRGPYEQYF | TGTGCCAGCAGCGTGGCGGACAGGGGTCCCTACGAGCAGTACTTC
TRBJ2-4 | - | once | TRBV6-5 | CASSYSAAKNIQYF | TGTGCCAGCAGTTACTCAGCGGCCAAAAACATTCAGTACTTC
TRBJ2-7 | - | once | TRBV6-2/TRBV6-3 | CASSQTNYEQYF | TGTGCCAGCAGTCAAACTAACTACGAGCAGTACTTC
TRBJ2-7 | - | - | TRBV19 | CASSLLVGPFYEQYF | TGTGCCAGTAGCCTATTAGTAGGACCTTTCTACGAGCAGTACTTC
TRBJ2-1 | TRBD2 | - | TRBV7-3 | CASSLTGLAGAYNEQFF | TGTGCCAGCAGCTTGACGGGACTAGCGGGGGCCTACAATGAGCAGTTCTTC
TRBJ2-1 | TRBD2 | - | TRBV7-2 | CASSLGLALQFF | TGTGCCAGCAGCTTAGGACTAGCGCTGCAGTTCTTC
TRBJ1-5 | - | - | TRBV29-1 | CSPRTVNQPQHF | TGCAGCCCCCGGACAGTCAATCAGCCCCAGCATTTT
TRBJ2-3 | - | - | TRBV7-2 | CASSPPGRGVTDTQYF | TGTGCCAGCAGCCCCCCAGGGAGGGGGGTCACAGATACGCAGTATTTT
TRBJ1-3 | - | - | TRBV4-3 | CASSRLTDSSGNTIYF | TGCGCCAGCAGCCGCCTGACAGATAGCTCTGGAAACACCATATATTTT
TRBJ2-4 | - | - | TRBV9 | CASSVGSTAKNIQYF | TGTGCCAGCAGCGTAGGAAGCACTGCCAAAAACATTCAGTACTTC
TRBJ2-3 | - | - | TRBV6-5 | CASRAGTSTDTQYF | TGTGCCAGCAGAGCCGGGACAAGCACAGATACGCAGTATTTT
TRBJ2-1 | - | - | TRBV7-2 | CASSLVGAGQNEQFF | TGTGCCAGCAGCTTAGTGGGGGCAGGGCAGAATGAGCAGTTCTTC
TRBJ1-4 | - | once | TRBV7-2 | CASSLARGPNEKLFF | TGTGCCAGCAGCTTAGCGCGGGGACCGAATGAAAAACTGTTTTTT
TRBJ1-1 | - | - | TRBV10-1 | CASSESEGAEAFF | TGCGCCAGCAGTGAGTCTGAGGGCGCTGAAGCTTTCTTT
TRBJ2-6 | - | - | TRBV6-2/TRBV6-3 | CASSYEGHGANVLTF | TGTGCCAGCAGTTACGAGGGTCATGGGGCCAACGTCCTGACTTTC
TRBJ1-1 | - | - | TRBV2 | CASSTRNTEAFF | TGTGCCAGCAGTACAAGGAACACTGAAGCTTTCTTT
TRBJ1-1 | - | - | TRBV12-5 | CASGSQVNTEAFF | TGTGCTAGTGGTTCCCAAGTGAACACTGAAGCTTTCTTT
TRBJ1-3 | - | few | TRBV5-4 | CASSQGSPSGNTIYF | TGTGCCAGCAGCCAAGGATCACCCTCTGGAAACACCATATATTTT
TRBJ1-5 | TRBD1 | - | TRBV28 | CASSEGQQRQPQHF | TGTGCCAGCTCCGAGGGACAGCAGAGGCAGCCCCAGCATTTT
TRBJ2-3 | - | - | TRBV7-2 | CASSINARGGLVSDTQYF | TGTGCCAGCAGCATAAACGCCCGCGGCGGGTTGGTCTCAGATACGCAGTATTTT
TRBJ2-5 | - | - | TRBV6-5 | CASRAPGPLQTQYF | TGTGCCAGCAGGGCTCCGGGACCTCTACAGACCCAGTACTTC
TRBJ2-7 | TRBD1 | - | TRBV19 | CASSSGQGANEQYF | TGTGCCAGTAGTTCGGGACAGGGGGCTAACGAGCAGTACTTC
TRBJ1-5 | TRBD1 | - | TRBV10-3 | CAISGGQKGNQPQHF | TGTGCCATCAGTGGGGGACAGAAAGGCAATCAGCCCCAGCATTTT
TRBJ2-6 | TRBD1 | - | TRBV12-5 | CASGLLGFDRGSSGANVLTF | TGTGCTAGTGGTTTGCTAGGGTTCGACAGGGGTTCTTCTGGGGCCAACGTCCTGACTTTC